This T cell receptor beta chain derives from a study of cytomegalovirus exposure and HLA in healthy donors. Study overall: Researchers previously reported finding 90 million to 130 million unique TCR beta sequences from roughly 170 million T cells. Study-wide points: Apart from CMV serostatus, no immune exposure information was available. A later analysis linked a missense variant in DCLRE1C to the trimming of TCR beta V and J genes.

The table lists this clone with a few counts. The antigen is unknown. This CDR3 spans 15 amino acids. Between the trimmed V and J ends, which lost 0 bases and 0 bases, there was a span of 4 bases. Germline CDR1 reads SGHRS; CDR2 reads YFSETQ. The study ran its PCR with 60 Vbeta and 13 Jbeta primers. Measured with immunoSEQ multiplex PCR; TCRdb has only the in-frame clones, and not every one. The sample contains fewer than 250,000 clones, approximately 79% of which appear only once. The chain recombines TRBV5-1 with TRBJ2-6; D remains ambiguous. The sequenced sample was PBMCs. The sequence came from a male donor in good health and CMV-seronegative. The CDR3 reads CASSLGSSGANVLTF. The DNA of the CDR3 is TGCGCCAGCAGCTTGGGGAGCTCTGGGGCCAACGTCCTGACTTTC.